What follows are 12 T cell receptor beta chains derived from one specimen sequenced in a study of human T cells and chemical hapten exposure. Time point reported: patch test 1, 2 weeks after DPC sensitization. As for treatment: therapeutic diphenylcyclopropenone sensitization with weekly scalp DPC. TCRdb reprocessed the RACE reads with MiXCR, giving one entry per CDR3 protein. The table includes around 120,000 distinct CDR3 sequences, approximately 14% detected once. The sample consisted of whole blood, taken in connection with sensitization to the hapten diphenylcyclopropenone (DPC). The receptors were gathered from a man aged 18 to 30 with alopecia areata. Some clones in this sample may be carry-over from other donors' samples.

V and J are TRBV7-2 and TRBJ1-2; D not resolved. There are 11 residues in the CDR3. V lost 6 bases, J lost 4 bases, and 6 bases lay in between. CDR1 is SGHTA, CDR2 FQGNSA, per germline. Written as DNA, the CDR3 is TGTGCCAGCAGAGATAGCTATGGCTACACCTTC. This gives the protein CASRDSYGYTF.

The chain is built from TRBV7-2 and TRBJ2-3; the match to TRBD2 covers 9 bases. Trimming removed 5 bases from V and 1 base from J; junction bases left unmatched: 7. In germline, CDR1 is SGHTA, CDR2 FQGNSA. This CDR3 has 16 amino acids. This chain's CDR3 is CASSPAVAGGTDTQYF. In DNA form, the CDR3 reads TGTGCCAGCAGCCCGGCGGTAGCGGGGGGCACAGATACGCAGTATTTT. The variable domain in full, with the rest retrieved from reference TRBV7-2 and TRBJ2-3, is GAGVSQSPSNKVTEKGKDVELRCDPISGHTALYWYRQSLGQGLEFLIYFQGNSAPDKSGLPSDRFSAERTGGSVSTLTIQRTQQEDSAVYLCASSPAVAGGTDTQYFGPGTRLTVL.

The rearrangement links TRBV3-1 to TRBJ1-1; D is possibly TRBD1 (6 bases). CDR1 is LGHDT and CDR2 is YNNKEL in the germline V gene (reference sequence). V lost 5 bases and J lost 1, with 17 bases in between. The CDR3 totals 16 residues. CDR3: CASSGRDKGPNTEAFF. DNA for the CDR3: TGTGCCAGCAGCGGCCGGGACAAAGGCCCGAACACTGAAGCTTTCTTT.

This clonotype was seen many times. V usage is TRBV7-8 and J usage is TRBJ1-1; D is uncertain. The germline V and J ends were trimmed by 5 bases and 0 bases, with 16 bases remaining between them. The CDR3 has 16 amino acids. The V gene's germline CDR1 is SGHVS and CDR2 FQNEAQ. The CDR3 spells CASSPPRRSMNTEAFF. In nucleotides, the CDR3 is TGTGCCAGCAGCCCCCCCCGCAGAAGTATGAACACTGAAGCTTTCTTT.

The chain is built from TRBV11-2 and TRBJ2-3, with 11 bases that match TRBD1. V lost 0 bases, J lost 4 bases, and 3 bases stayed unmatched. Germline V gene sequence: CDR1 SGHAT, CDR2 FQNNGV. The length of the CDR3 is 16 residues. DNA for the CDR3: TGTGCCAGCAGCTTAGATTGGGGACAGGGGGCAGATACGCAGTATTTT. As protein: CASSLDWGQGADTQYF. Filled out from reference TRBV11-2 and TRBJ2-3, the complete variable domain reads EAGVAQSPRYKIIEKRQSVAFWCNPISGHATLYWYQQILGQGPKLLIQFQNNGVVDDSQLPKDRFSAERLKGVDSTLKIQPAKLEDSAVYLCASSLDWGQGADTQYFGPGTRLTVL.

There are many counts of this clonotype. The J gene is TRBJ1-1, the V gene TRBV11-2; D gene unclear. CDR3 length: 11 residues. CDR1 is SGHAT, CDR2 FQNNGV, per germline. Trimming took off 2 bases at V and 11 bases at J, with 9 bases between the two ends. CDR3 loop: CASSLTTEAFF. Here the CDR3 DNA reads TGTGCCAGCAGCTTAACAACCGAGGCTTTCTTT.

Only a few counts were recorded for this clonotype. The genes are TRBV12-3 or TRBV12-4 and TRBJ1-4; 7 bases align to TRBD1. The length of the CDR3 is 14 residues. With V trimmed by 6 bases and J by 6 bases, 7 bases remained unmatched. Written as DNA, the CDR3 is TGTGCCAGCAGCCCAACAGGGGAATATGAAAAACTGTTTTTT. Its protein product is CASSPTGEYEKLFF.

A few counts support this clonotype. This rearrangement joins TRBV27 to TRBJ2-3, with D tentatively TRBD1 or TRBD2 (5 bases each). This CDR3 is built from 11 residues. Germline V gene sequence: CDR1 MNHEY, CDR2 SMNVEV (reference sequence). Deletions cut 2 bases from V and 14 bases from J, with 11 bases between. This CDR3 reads CASSLGGFRYF. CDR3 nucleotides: TGTGCCAGCAGTTTAGGGGGTTTTCGGTATTTT.

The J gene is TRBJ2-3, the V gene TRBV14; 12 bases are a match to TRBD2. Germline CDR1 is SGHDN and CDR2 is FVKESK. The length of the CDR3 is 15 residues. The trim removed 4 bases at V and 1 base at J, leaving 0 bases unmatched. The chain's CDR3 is CASSRLAGGTDTQYF. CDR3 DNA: TGTGCCAGCAGCCGACTAGCGGGGGGCACAGATACGCAGTATTTT.

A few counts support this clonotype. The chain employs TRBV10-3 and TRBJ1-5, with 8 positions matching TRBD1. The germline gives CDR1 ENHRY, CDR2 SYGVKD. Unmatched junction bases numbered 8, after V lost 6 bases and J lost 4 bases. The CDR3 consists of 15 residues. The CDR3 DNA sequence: TGTGCCATCAGGGCCGGGACAGGTACTAATCAGCCCCAGCATTTT. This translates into CAIRAGTGTNQPQHF.

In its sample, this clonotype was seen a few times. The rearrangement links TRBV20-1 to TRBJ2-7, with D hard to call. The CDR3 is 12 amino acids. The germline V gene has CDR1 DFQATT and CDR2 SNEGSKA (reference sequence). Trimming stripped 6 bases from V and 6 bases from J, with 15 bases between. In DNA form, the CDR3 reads TGCAGTGCACGGACGGGTTCAAGCGAGCAGTACTTC. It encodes CSARTGSSEQYF.

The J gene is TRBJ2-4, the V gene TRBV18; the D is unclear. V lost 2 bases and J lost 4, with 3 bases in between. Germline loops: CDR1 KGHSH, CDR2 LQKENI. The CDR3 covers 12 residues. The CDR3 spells CASSPEKNIQYF. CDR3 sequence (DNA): TGTGCCAGCTCACCAGAGAAAAACATTCAGTACTTC.